The 20 T cell receptor beta chains in this list originate from one sample, sequenced in a study of cytotoxic CD8 clonotypes in ibrutinib-treated CLL (dated by TCRdb to the early 2020s). Library method: the immunoSEQ multiplex PCR assay. TCRdb carries this immuneACCESS record with in-frame sequences only. Its versions omit some clonotypes, under half of them owing to an unresolved V gene in the studies checked, with the rest unexplained. In this sample the table shows approximately 300,000 clones, almost 80% of which occur a single time. Under 8.5% of the sample comes from the top ten. The starting material was PBMCs, obtained before ibrutinib treatment. All receptors derive from a human donor with chronic lymphocytic leukemia.

The CDR3 region is CASSVRRLDQSEQYF. CDR3 nucleotide sequence: TGTGCCAGCAGTGTACGGAGACTAGACCAGTCCGAGCAGTACTTC. V is TRBV2 and J is TRBJ2-7; perhaps TRBD2 as D (6 bases). Germline V CDR1 and CDR2: SNHLY, FYNNEI. The CDR3 loop spans 15 amino acids. Trimming stripped 4 bases from V and 6 bases from J, with 19 bases between.

This clone was observed a few times. The chain recombines TRBV11-2 with TRBJ2-1, with TRBD2 matching over 9 bases. Trimming took 5 bases from V and 5 from J; bases not matched to a gene: 4. Germline V gene data show CDR1 as SGHAT and CDR2 as FQNNGV. The CDR3 contains 14 residues. The CDR3 reads CASSAPSGDNEQFF. Written as DNA, the CDR3 is TGTGCCAGCAGCGCACCTAGCGGGGACAATGAGCAGTTCTTC. Together with reference TRBV11-2 and TRBJ2-1, the CDR3 gives the full variable domain: EAGVAQSPRYKIIEKRQSVAFWCNPISGHATLYWYQQILGQGPKLLIQFQNNGVVDDSQLPKDRFSAERLKGVDSTLKIQPAKLEDSAVYLCASSAPSGDNEQFFGPGTRLTVL.

The chain joins TRBV4-3 to TRBJ2-6; 10 bases match TRBD1. The germline V gene has CDR1 LGHNA and CDR2 YSLEER. V lost 4 bases to trimming and J lost 1 base; unmatched junction nucleotides: 4. This CDR3 region has 17 residues. The CDR3 loop is CASSPGTGVSGANVLTF. In DNA form, the CDR3 reads TGCGCCAGCAGCCCCGGGACAGGGGTTTCTGGGGCCAACGTCCTGACTTTC.

The rearrangement uses TRBV19 and TRBJ1-2; D unclear. The V gene lost 3 bases and the J gene lost 1 base, with 18 bases spanning the gap. CDR1 is LNHDA and CDR2 is SQIVND in the germline V gene (reference sequence). This CDR3 has 17 residues. The CDR3 nucleotides read TGTGCCAGTAGTATTTACCGAAACCTCGGAGTTAACTATGGCTACACCTTC. Translating gives CASSIYRNLGVNYGYTF. Filled out from reference TRBV19 and TRBJ1-2, the complete variable domain reads DGGITQSPKYLFRKEGQNVTLSCEQNLNHDAMYWYRQDPGQGLRLIYYSQIVNDFQKGDIAEGYSVSREKKESFPLTVTSAQKNPTAFYLCASSIYRNLGVNYGYTFGSGTRLTVV.

V gene TRBV6-6 combines with J gene TRBJ2-7, with 11 bases aligning to TRBD2. The CDR3 covers 16 residues. After removal of 2 bases from V and 3 bases from J, the junction contained 6 bases not matched to a gene. Per the germline V gene, CDR1 is MNHNY and CDR2 is SVGAGI (reference sequence). CDR3 in amino acids: CASSYLTSGVLYEQYF. CDR3 DNA sequence: TGTGCCAGCAGTTACCTGACTAGCGGGGTCCTCTACGAGCAGTACTTC.

This chain uses TRBV7-2 with TRBJ2-7; the match to TRBD2 covers 7 bases. V gave up 3 bases and J gave up 2 bases; unmatched junction bases: 7. Looked up from germline, CDR1 is SGHTA and CDR2 is FQGNSA. This CDR3 is built from 15 residues. CDR3 nucleotides: TGTGCCAGCAGCTTCGATCGGGGGGATGCCTACGAGCAGTACTTC. It specifies CASSFDRGDAYEQYF.

The chain couples TRBV21-1 to TRBJ2-5; the table assigns TRBD1, which was not confirmed against the DNA. TRBV21-1 is noted as a pseudogene. CDR3 length: 15 amino acids. The DNA for the CDR3 is TGTGCCAGCAGCAAAGACAGGACCTACCAAGAGACCCAGTACTTC. Its translation: CASSKDRTYQETQYF.

The chain joins TRBV19 to TRBJ2-1, with 7 bases identical to TRBD2. This CDR3 has 17 residues. Germline V gives CDR1 LNHDA, CDR2 SQIVND (reference sequence). V lost 4 bases to trimming and J lost 2 bases; unmatched junction nucleotides: 11. The DNA of the CDR3 is TGTGCCAGTAGTAGACCTGACGGGAGGTTGGCCTACAATGAGCAGTTCTTC. It yields the protein CASSRPDGRLAYNEQFF.

This chain links TRBV11-2 with TRBJ1-4; 8 nucleotides align to TRBD1. This CDR3 spans 15 amino acids. Germline CDR1 and CDR2: SGHAT and FQNNGV. J gave up 4 bases and V 1 base, and 2 bases lay outside the gene matches. Here the CDR3 reads CASSLAGQVNEKLFF. The CDR3, as DNA: TGTGCCAGCAGCTTAGCGGGACAGGTTAATGAAAAACTGTTTTTT.

The chain links TRBV30 to TRBJ1-2, with 7 positions matching TRBD1. The CDR3 contains 14 residues. V lost 5 bases and J lost 3; bases outside the gene matches: 9. CDR1 GTSNPN and CDR2 SVGIG come from the germline V gene (reference sequence). CDR3 amino acids: CAWQGRGRDYGYTF. CDR3 DNA: TGTGCCTGGCAAGGGAGGGGGCGAGACTATGGCTACACCTTC.

This rearrangement joins TRBV29-1 to TRBJ2-5, with no clear D. Germline CDR1 and CDR2: SQVTM and ANQGSEA. The CDR3 sequence is 11 residues long. With 2 bases removed from V and 3 bases from J, the gap between germline ends came to 4 bases. The DNA of the CDR3 is TGCAGCGTTGAACCCAAAGAGACCCAGTACTTC. Translating it yields CSVEPKETQYF.

The V call is TRBV5-1, the J call TRBJ2-5, with 8 bases aligning to TRBD1. With V trimmed by 5 bases and J by 5 bases, 5 bases remained unmatched. The CDR3 totals 13 residues. CDR1 is SGHRS and CDR2 is YFSETQ in the germline V gene. CDR3 sequence (DNA): TGCGCCAGCAGATGGGACAGGTGGGAGACCCAGTACTTC. It yields the protein CASRWDRWETQYF.

The gene calls are TRBV7-9 and TRBJ2-7; D is unclear. This CDR3 comprises 11 residues. V was cut by 7 bases and J by 7 bases, with 11 bases left in between. Germline-derived CDR1 and CDR2 are SEHNR and FQNEAQ (reference sequence). The CDR3 coding sequence is TGTGCCAGCACCACGGCCAGGGAGCAGTACTTC. Residues: CASTTAREQYF.

The chain employs TRBV5-1 and TRBJ2-7, with 10 bases matching TRBD2. The CDR3 runs 16 residues. The germline V gene encodes CDR1 SGHRS and CDR2 YFSETQ. V lost 4 bases to trimming and J lost 4 bases; unmatched junction nucleotides: 11. The CDR3 bases are TGCGCCAGCAGCCCCGGACCCACTAGCGGGGTTTACGAGCAGTACTTC. This encodes CASSPGPTSGVYEQYF.

This chain connects TRBV9 to TRBJ1-2, with 8 bases matching TRBD1. The germline CDR1 and CDR2 sequences are SGDLS and YYNGEE. The CDR3 runs 16 residues. With V trimmed by 2 bases and J by 0 bases, 6 bases remained unmatched. The CDR3 reads CASSVEAGGTNYGYTF. CDR3 nucleotides: TGTGCCAGCAGCGTGGAGGCAGGGGGCACTAACTATGGCTACACCTTC.

The CDR3 DNA follows: TGTGCCACCAGCAGAGTCCGACAGTTCTACGAGCAGTACTTC. Its translation is CATSRVRQFYEQYF. This rearrangement joins TRBV15 to TRBJ2-7; possible D gene TRBD1, 5 bases. V was cut by 1 base and J by 3 bases, with 10 bases left in between. The CDR3 consists of 14 residues. The V gene's germline CDR1 is LNHNV and CDR2 YYDKDF (reference sequence).

This chain's CDR3 is CAWSTKGAETQYF. DNA of the CDR3: TGTGCCTGGAGTACCAAGGGGGCAGAGACCCAGTACTTC. The chain combines TRBV30 with TRBJ2-5; 7 positions match TRBD1. CDR3 size: 13 residues. V lost 2 bases, J lost 4 bases, and 4 bases stayed unmatched. The germline gives CDR1 GTSNPN, CDR2 SVGIG (reference sequence).

The V gene is TRBV6-5, the J gene TRBJ1-2; TRBD1 matches at 12 bases. The CDR3 loop spans 15 amino acids. The germline CDR1 and CDR2 sequences are MNHEY and SVGAGI. After removal of 4 bases from V and 3 bases from J, the junction contained 3 bases not matched to a gene. The CDR3 DNA follows: TGTGCCAGCAGTTTGGGGACAGGGGGCGACTATGGCTACACCTTC. Protein product: CASSLGTGGDYGYTF.

The CDR3 here is CASSYGVAGGGEQYF. CDR3 DNA sequence: TGTGCCAGCAGTTACGGGGTAGCGGGAGGCGGTGAGCAGTATTTT. This sequence joins TRBV6-5 and TRBJ2-3, with TRBD2 matching over 10 bases. The CDR3 contains 15 residues. Germline trimming cut 2 bases from V and 11 bases from J; bases unmatched to any gene: 10. Germline CDR1 is MNHEY and CDR2 is SVGAGI.

The chain is built from TRBV10-3 and TRBJ2-3, with D perhaps TRBD1 (5 bases). V was trimmed by 8 bases and J by 5 bases, leaving 8 bases between them. The CDR3 consists of 11 residues. Germline V lookup: CDR1 ENHRY, CDR2 SYGVKD. This CDR3 reads CAIGAVDTQYF. CDR3 nucleotides: TGTGCCATCGGGGCGGTAGATACGCAGTATTTT.